This T cell receptor beta chain was captured by sequencing in a study of cytomegalovirus exposure and HLA in healthy donors. The V segment lost 8 bases and the J segment 11 bases; nucleotides outside the gene matches: 12. The germline CDR1 and CDR2 sequences are MDHEN and SYDVKM. The CDR3 is made up of 14 amino acids. Primers: 60 Vbeta forward and 13 Jbeta reverse. Assay: immunoSEQ multiplex PCR; the TCRdb copy retains only in-frame clones and omits some. This sample contains 80,000 to 100,000 clones. J is TRBJ1-5 and V is TRBV28; TRBD1 aligns across 10 bases. The sequenced sample was PBMCs. This receptor was identified in a woman aged 25 to 39 in good health and CMV-seronegative. The CDR3 here is CASLGQGPPGTQHF. The CDR3 nucleotides read TGTGCCAGCCTGGGACAGGGGCCTCCTGGGACCCAGCATTTT.